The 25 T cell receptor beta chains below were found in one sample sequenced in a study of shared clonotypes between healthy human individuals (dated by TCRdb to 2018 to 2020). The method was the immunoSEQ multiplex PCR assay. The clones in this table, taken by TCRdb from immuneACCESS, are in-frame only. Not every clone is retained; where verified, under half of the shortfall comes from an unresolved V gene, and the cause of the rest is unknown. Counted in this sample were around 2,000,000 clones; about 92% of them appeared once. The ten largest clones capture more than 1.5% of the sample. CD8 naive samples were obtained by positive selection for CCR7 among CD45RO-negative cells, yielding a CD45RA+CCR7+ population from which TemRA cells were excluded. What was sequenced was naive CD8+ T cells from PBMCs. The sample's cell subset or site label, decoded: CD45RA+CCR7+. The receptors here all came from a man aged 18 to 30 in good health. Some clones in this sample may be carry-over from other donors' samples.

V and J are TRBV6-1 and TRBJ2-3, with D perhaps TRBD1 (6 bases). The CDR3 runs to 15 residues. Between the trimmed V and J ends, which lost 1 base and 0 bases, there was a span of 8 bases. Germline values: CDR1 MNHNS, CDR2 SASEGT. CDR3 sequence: CASSEGTESTDTQYF. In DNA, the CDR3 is TGTGCCAGCAGTGAAGGGACAGAAAGCACAGATACGCAGTATTTT.

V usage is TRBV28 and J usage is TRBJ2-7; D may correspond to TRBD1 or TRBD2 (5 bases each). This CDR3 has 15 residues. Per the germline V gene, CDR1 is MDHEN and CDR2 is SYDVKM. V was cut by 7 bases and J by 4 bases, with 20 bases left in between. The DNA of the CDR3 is TGTGCCAGCACCGATGGGGACCGAGCCTATTACGAGCAGTACTTC. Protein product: CASTDGDRAYYEQYF.

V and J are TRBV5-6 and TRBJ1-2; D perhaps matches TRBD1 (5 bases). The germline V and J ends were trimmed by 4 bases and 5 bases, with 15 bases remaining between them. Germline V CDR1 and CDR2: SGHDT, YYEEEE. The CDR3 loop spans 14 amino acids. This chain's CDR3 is CASSHWVGQYGYTF. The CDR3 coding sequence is TGTGCCAGCAGCCATTGGGTGGGGCAATATGGCTACACCTTC.

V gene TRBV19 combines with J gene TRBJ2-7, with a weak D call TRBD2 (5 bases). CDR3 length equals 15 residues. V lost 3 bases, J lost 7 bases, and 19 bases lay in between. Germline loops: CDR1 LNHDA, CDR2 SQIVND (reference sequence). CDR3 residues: CASSMATRAESEQYF. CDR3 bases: TGTGCCAGTAGTATGGCGACGAGGGCGGAGAGTGAGCAGTACTTC.

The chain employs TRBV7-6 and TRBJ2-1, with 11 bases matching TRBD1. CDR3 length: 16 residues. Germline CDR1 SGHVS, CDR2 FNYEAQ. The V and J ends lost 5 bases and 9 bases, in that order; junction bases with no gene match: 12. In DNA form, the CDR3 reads TGTGCCAGCAGCAAACGCGGACAGGGGGCTGGGGGTGAGCAGTTCTTC. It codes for CASSKRGQGAGGEQFF.

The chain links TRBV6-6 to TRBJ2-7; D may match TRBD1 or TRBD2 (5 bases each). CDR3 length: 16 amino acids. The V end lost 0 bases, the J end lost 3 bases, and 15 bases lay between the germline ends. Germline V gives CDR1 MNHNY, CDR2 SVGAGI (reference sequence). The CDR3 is CASSYSGDRTDYEQYF. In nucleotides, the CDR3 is TGTGCCAGCAGTTACTCGGGGGACCGTACAGACTACGAGCAGTACTTC.

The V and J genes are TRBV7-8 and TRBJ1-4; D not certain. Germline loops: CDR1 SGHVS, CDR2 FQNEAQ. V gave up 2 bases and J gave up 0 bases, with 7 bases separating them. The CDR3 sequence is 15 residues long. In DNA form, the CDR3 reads TGTGCCAGCAGCTTATCCCGAACAACTAATGAAAAACTGTTTTTT. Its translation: CASSLSRTTNEKLFF.

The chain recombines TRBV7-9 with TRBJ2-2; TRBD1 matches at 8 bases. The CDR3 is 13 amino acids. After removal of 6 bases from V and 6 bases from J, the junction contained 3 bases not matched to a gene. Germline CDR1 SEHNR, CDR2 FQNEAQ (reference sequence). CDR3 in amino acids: CASREQGAGELFF. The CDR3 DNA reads TGTGCCAGCAGGGAACAGGGGGCCGGGGAGCTGTTTTTT.

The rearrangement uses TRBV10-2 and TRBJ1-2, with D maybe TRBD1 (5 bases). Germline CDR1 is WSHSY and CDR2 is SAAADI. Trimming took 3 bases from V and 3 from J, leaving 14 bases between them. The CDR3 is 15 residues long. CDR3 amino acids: CASSDNWQGDYGYTF. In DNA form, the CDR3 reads TGCGCCAGCAGTGACAACTGGCAGGGTGACTATGGCTACACCTTC.

The CDR3 protein is CASSPSTALYSNQPQHF. CDR3 DNA sequence: TGTGCCAGCAGTCCCTCGACAGCTCTCTATAGCAATCAGCCCCAGCATTTT. The chain combines TRBV27 with TRBJ1-5, with D possibly being TRBD1 (5 bases). The CDR3 totals 17 residues. The V gene lost 5 bases and the J gene lost 0 bases, with 17 bases spanning the gap. Germline CDR1 MNHEY, CDR2 SMNVEV (reference sequence).

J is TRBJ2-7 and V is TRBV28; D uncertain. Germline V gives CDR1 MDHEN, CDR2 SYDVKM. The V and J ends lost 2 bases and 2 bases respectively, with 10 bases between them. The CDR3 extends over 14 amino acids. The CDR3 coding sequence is TGTGCCAGCAGTTTAGGGATCCTCACCTACGAGCAGTACTTC. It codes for CASSLGILTYEQYF.

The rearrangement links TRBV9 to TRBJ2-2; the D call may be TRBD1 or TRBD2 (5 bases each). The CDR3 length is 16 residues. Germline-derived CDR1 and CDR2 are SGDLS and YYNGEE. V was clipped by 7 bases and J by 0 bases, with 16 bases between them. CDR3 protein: CASFPGRQANTGELFF. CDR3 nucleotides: TGTGCCAGCTTTCCGGGACGCCAAGCGAACACCGGGGAGCTGTTTTTT.

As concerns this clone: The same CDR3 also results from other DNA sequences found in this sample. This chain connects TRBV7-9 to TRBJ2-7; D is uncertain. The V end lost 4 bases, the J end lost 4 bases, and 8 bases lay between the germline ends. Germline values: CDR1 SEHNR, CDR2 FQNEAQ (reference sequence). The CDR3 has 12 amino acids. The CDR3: CASSSARYEQYF. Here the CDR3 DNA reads TGTGCCAGCAGCTCAGCCAGGTACGAGCAGTACTTC.

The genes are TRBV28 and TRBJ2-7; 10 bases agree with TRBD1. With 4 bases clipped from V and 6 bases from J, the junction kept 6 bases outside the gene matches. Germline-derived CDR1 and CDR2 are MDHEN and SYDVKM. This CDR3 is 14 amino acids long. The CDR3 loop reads CASSYPGQGFEQYF. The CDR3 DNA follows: TGTGCCAGCAGTTACCCGGGACAGGGGTTCGAGCAGTACTTC.

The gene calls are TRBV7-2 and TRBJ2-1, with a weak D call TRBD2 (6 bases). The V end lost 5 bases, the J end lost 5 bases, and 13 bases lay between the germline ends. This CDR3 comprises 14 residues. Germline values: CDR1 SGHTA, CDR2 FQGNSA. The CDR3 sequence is CASSPPLADNEQFF. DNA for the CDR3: TGTGCCAGCAGCCCGCCCTTAGCGGACAATGAGCAGTTCTTC.

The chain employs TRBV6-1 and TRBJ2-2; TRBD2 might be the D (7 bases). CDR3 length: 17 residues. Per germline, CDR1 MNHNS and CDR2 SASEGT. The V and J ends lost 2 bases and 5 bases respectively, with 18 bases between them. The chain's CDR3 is CASSEFRRERGTGELFF. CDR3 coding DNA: TGTGCCAGCAGTGAATTTCGGCGGGAGAGGGGGACCGGGGAGCTGTTTTTT.

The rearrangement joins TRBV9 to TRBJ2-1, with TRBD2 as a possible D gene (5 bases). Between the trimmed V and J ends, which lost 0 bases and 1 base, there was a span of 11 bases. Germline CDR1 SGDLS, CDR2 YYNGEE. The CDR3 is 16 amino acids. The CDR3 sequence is CASSVGGVRSYNEQFF. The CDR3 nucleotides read TGTGCCAGCAGCGTAGGGGGAGTTAGGTCCTACAATGAGCAGTTCTTC.

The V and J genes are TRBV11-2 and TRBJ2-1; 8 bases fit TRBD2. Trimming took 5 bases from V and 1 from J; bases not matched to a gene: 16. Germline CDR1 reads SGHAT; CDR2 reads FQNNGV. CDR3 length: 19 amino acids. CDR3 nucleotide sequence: TGTGCCAGCAGCGGCTTTACTGAAGCGGGAGAGAGGTCCTACAATGAGCAGTTCTTC. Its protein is CASSGFTEAGERSYNEQFF.

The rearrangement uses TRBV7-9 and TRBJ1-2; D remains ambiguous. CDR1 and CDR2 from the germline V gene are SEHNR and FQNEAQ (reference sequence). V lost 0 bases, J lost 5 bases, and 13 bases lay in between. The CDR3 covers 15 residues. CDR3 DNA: TGTGCCAGCAGCTTAGCTCCCGGCGCTTTATATGGCTACACCTTC. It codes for CASSLAPGALYGYTF.

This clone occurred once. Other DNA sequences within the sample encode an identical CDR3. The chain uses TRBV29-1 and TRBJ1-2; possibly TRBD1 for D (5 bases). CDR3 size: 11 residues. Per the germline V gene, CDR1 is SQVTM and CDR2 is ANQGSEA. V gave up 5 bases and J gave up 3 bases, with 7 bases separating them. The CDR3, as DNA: TGCAGCGTTAGAGGGGACTATGGCTACACCTTC. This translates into CSVRGDYGYTF.

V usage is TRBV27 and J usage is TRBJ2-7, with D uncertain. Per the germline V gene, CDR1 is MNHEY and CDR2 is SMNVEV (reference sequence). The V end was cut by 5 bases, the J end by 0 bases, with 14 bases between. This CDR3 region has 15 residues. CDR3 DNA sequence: TGTGCCAGCAGTCCAGGACGGGCTAGCTCCTACGAGCAGTACTTC. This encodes CASSPGRASSYEQYF.

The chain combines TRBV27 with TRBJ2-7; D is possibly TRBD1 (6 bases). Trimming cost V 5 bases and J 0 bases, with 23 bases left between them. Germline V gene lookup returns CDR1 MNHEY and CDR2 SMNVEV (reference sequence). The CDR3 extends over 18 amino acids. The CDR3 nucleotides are TGTGCCAGCAGTCCCCTGTTGGGAACAGGGTCACCCTCCTACGAGCAGTACTTC. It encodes CASSPLLGTGSPSYEQYF.

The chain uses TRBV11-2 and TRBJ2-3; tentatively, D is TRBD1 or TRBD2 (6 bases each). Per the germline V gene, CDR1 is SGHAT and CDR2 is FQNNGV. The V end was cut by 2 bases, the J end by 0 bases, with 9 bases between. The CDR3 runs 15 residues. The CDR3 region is CASSLWGASTDTQYF. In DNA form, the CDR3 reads TGTGCCAGCAGCTTATGGGGGGCTAGCACAGATACGCAGTATTTT.

The CDR3 loop is CAWTGQRTEAFF. The DNA for the CDR3 is TGTGCCTGGACCGGACAGAGGACTGAAGCTTTCTTT. This chain connects TRBV30 to TRBJ1-1; D perhaps matches TRBD1 (6 bases). Germline V gene lookup returns CDR1 GTSNPN and CDR2 SVGIG (reference sequence). V shed 4 bases and J shed 5 bases, with 11 bases lying between them. This CDR3 is 12 amino acids long.

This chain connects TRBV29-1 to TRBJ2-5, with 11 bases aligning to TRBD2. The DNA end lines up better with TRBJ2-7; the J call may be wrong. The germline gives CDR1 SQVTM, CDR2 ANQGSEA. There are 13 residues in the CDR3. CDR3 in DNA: TGCAGCGCTGTAGGGACTAGCGGCTACGAGCAGTACTTC. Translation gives CSAVGTSGYEQYF.